This TCR beta chain was captured in a study of blood T cell repertoires in COVID-19. About the study: COVID-19 samples, acute and convalescent, were from the United States, Italy and Spain.

As handled by the study authors: Estimates of nucleated cell counts were drawn from the amplification of reference gene primers. Measured with immunoSEQ multiplex PCR; TCRdb has only the in-frame clones, and not every one. V and J calls and clone size are given by that table; D and trimming were obtained from the DNA. The profile shows more than 75,000 clones, 70% to 85% of them singletons. Trimming took off 4 bases at V and 2 bases at J, with 11 bases between the two ends. Germline CDR1 is SGHRS and CDR2 is YFSETQ. The CDR3 has 14 residues. This clone occurred once. The clonotype was recovered from a man in his 60s with acute or convalescent COVID-19. The rearrangement links TRBV5-1 to TRBJ2-3, with D perhaps TRBD2 (6 bases). The source material was peripheral blood. As DNA, the CDR3 is TGCGCCAGCAGCGACGGGGGATACACAGATACGCAGTATTTT. Its translation is CASSDGGYTDTQYF.